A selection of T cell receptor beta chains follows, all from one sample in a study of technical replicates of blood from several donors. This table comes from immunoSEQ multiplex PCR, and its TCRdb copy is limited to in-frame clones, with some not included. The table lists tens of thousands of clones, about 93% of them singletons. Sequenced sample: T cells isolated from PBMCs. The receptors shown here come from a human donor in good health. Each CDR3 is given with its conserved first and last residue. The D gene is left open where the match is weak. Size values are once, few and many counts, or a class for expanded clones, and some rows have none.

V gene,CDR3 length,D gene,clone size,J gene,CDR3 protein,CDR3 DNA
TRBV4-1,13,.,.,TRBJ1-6,CASSQDRYSPLHF,TGCGCCAGCAGCCAAGACAGGTATTCACCCCTCCACTTT
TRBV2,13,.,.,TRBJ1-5,CASTDRSYQPQHF,TGTGCCAGTACGGACAGATCATATCAGCCCCAGCATTTT
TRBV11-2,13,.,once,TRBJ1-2,CASSFLAGRGYTF,TGTGCCAGCAGCTTCCTTGCAGGGCGAGGCTACACCTTC
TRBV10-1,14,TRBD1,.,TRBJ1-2,CASRPGQGDYGYTF,TGCGCCAGCAGACCGGGACAGGGGGACTATGGCTACACCTTC
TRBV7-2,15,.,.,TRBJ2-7,CASSLLGGGSYEQYF,TGTGCCAGCAGCTTGTTAGGTGGCGGATCCTACGAGCAGTACTTC
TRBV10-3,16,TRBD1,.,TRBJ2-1,CAISETAGTGINEQFF,TGTGCCATCAGTGAAACCGCCGGGACAGGTATCAATGAGCAGTTCTTC
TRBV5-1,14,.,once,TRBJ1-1,CASSSKGQNTEAFF,TGCGCCAGCAGCTCCAAGGGACAGAACACTGAAGCTTTCTTT
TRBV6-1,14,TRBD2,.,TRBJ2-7,CASRQRGMVYEQYF,TGTGCCAGCAGGCAGCGGGGGATGGTCTACGAGCAGTACTTC
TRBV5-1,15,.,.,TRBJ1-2,CASSPGHRDNYGYTF,TGCGCCAGCAGCCCAGGCCACAGAGACAACTATGGCTACACCTTC
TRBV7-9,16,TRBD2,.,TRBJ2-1,CASSLFGGGGVYEQFF,TGTGCCAGCAGCTTATTTGGCGGGGGGGGCGTATATGAGCAGTTCTTC
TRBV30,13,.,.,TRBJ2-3,CAWSVPGADTQYF,TGTGCCTGGAGTGTACCAGGGGCAGATACGCAGTATTTT
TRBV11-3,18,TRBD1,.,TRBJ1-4,CASSSRTGFPATNEKLFF,TGTGCCAGCAGCTCCCGGACAGGTTTCCCTGCAACTAATGAAAAACTGTTTTTT
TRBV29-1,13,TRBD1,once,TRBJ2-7,CSVETGQSYEQYF,TGCAGCGTTGAAACGGGACAGTCCTACGAGCAGTACTTC
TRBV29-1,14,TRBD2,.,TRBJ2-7,CSVTPGGPSYEQYF,TGCAGCGTCACCCCGGGAGGCCCTTCCTACGAGCAGTACTTC